This T cell receptor (beta chain) was sequenced in a study of prognosis after radiotherapy for stage I lung cancer (dated by TCRdb to about 2021). About the study as a whole: Between early 2018 and early 2019, over 15 patients with stage I NSCLC were enrolled in Nanjing, China. Newly diagnosed primary stage I lung tumors were found in some 13 patients, while oligometastatic NSCLC after surgical resection of the primary tumor was found in five. After SBRT, distant metastases developed in about 20% of the 19 patients at a median of approximately 7 months, while the remaining 15 patients had no significant progression. Concurrent therapy was not administered to any patient alongside SBRT. SBRT was delivered in 3 to 5 fractions with a biologically effective dose of at least 100 Gy, and image-guided IMRT or VMAT was used for delivery. Every patient was regarded as medically inoperable, because of comorbidities in around 12 cases and refusal of surgery in roughly seven cases. The study profiled peripheral blood TCR beta repertoires from stage I NSCLC patients before and after stereotactic body radiotherapy and related them to distant failure. About twelve patients had adenocarcinoma and about seven had squamous cell carcinoma as the tumor histology. The study took one blood sample before SBRT and one after SBRT from each of roughly 20 patients and sequenced all 38 samples. The cohort was made up of 10 to 15 men and roughly 6 women, with a median age of approximately 74 years and an age range of 53 to 84 years. The study at large found these results: Post-SBRT Shannon entropy and its change from baseline were lower in patients who developed distant metastases; baseline Shannon entropy was not associated with metastases. After SBRT, the count of unique TCR clones dropped from a median of around 9,300 beforehand to 6,500 to 8,000 afterward (Wilcoxon paired P=0.011). No adjustment for multiple comparisons was applied to any of the reported P values. Whether the expanded TCR clones were tumor-specific was not determined. The small cohort and short follow-up limited the study, so independent validation of the findings is needed. TRBV and TRBJ usage frequencies reportedly varied with metastasis status, involving two V genes at baseline and about 10 V and two J genes after SBRT.

The table lists this clonotype with many counts. The antigen it recognizes is unknown. No clone much larger than this one lies a single base away; base qualities are absent. The TCR beta CDR3 region was amplified from genomic DNA by two rounds of multiplex PCR. The first PCR round used primers specific to each TRBV and TRBJ gene, and the primer sequences were filed in Chinese patent CN105087789A. Universal primers were used in the second PCR round. The Roche High Pure PCR Template Preparation Kit was used to extract genomic DNA from the frozen PBMCs. The libraries underwent paired-end sequencing with 151 bp reads on an Illumina HiSeq 3000. The study's own analysis went as follows. CutAdapt was used to discard raw reads that did not contain the multiplex PCR primer sequences. PEAR was used to merge high-quality paired reads into contigs. By alignment to reference sequences, MiXCR assigned TRB V, D and J gene segments to each contig. To remove sequencing errors, CDR3 sequences were clustered according to base quality and sequence similarity. Diversity was calculated as Shannon entropy divided by the natural log of the number of productive TCR sequences. Clonality was defined as one minus Shannon entropy divided by the natural log of the number of unique clonotypes. Using the Youden index from ROC curves, the researchers picked the repertoire-metric cut-offs for progression-free survival, and all analyses were carried out in R 3.5.3. TCRdb itself trimmed the public reads at Q25 with fastp, ran MiXCR and retained productive beta chains. Here each entry gathers all rows of one CDR3 protein and keeps the most common genes and DNA. TCRdb, rather than the study authors, made the V and J calls. For this sample there are fewer than 65,000 distinct CDR3 sequences; 30% to 35% appear just once. The biggest ten clones account for approximately 9% of the sample.

All patients had node-negative disease on CT and PET/CT, and none had a history of other malignancies or had previously received chemotherapy or radiotherapy. At each of the two time points, 6 to 7.5 milliliters of peripheral venous blood were collected into EDTA tubes. PBMCs were isolated by Ficoll-Paque Plus density-gradient centrifugation. Samples were stored at -80°C immediately after collection until analysis. The sequencing used PBMCs, collected before or after stereotactic body radiation therapy (not recorded which). The sequence was obtained from a donor at least 50 years old with non-small cell lung cancer.

The nucleotide sequence is TGTGCCAGCAGCTTATCGGGTGCCACTGAAGCTTTCTTT. Protein translation: CASSLSGATEAFF. Rearrangement joined TRBV11-1 to TRBJ1-1; no D segment can be confidently identified. Trimming costs V 2 bases and J 4 bases, and their ends lie 8 bases apart. As encoded in the germline V gene (reference sequence), CDR1 is SGHAT while CDR2 is FQDESV. The CDR3 sequence holds 13 residues, the cysteine and phenylalanine included. Just CDR3 DNA is preserved here, 39 bases in frame from base 1.